This paragraph reports one T cell receptor (beta chain). Its antigen is undetermined. The CD4+ fraction was divided into a CD45RA+ naive subset and a CD45RA-negative memory subset. The data were obtained in a study of shared clonotypes between healthy human individuals. Across the study: The study used three CD4 naive, three CD4 memory, two CD8 naive and one CD8 memory plate per donor.

The assay was immunoSEQ multiplex PCR, and TCRdb's table has in-frame clones only and misses some. The sample yields 2 million to 3 million clones, roughly 93% seen once. Study-level points and caveats: Shared across several donors were 4% to 5% of the naive CD4 clonotypes.

The CDR3 contains 14 residues. V was pared by 4 bases and J by 6 bases, with 15 bases between. Germline V gene lookup returns CDR1 SGHNT and CDR2 YYREEE (reference sequence). The specimen sequenced was naive CD4+ T cells from PBMCs. Documented subset: CD45RA+ positively selected. This chain joins TRBV5-4 and TRBJ2-3, with D perhaps TRBD2 (6 bases). This TCR was sampled from a man younger than 35 in good health. Some clones in this sample may be carry-over from other donors' samples. The CDR3 sequence is CASSPPSGVDTQYF. DNA of the CDR3: TGTGCCAGCAGCCCCCCGTCGGGAGTGGATACGCAGTATTTT.